The sequence of this T cell receptor beta chain was determined in a study of blood T cells in healthy people across ages. PCR was performed a second time for roughly 7 to 11 cycles using a sample-barcoded 5' primer and a J-beta primer mix. TCRdb itself ran the 5' RACE reads through MiXCR, one entry per CDR3 protein. The top ten hold less than 8% of the sample, which has fewer than 1.5 million distinct CDR3 sequences, roughly 45% seen once. This clonotype was seen a single time. Per-sample PBMC isolation yielded at least 7 million cells. The CDR3 length is 14 residues. In germline, CDR1 is DFQATT, CDR2 SNEGSKA (reference sequence). V lost 5 bases to trimming and J lost 0 bases, with 14 bases between them.

The origin of this receptor is a woman younger than 30 in good health. The specimen was blood. The chain recombines TRBV20-1 with TRBJ2-7; D gene unclear. CDR3 nucleotide sequence: TGCAGTGCTCGACCCGACCCCTCCTCCTACGAGCAGTACTTC. It is translated as CSARPDPSSYEQYF.